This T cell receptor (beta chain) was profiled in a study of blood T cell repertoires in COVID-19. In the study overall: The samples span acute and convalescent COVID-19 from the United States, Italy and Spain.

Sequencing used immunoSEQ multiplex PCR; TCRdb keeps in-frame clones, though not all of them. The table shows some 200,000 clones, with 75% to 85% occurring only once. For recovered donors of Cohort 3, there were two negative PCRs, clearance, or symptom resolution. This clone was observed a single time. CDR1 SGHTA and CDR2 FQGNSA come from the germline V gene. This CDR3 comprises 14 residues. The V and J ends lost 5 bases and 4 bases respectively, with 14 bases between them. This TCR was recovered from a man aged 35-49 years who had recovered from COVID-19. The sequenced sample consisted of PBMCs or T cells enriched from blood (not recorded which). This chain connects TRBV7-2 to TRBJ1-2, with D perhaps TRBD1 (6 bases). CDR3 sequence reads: CASSPDRIGYGYTF. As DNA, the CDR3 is TGTGCCAGCAGCCCTGACAGGATAGGCTATGGCTACACCTTC.